This T cell receptor (beta chain) was found in a study of cytotoxic CD8 clonotypes in ibrutinib-treated CLL. Profiled with immunoSEQ multiplex PCR; TCRdb holds only in-frame clones, not every one. The table records 200,000 to 250,000 clones, roughly three quarters of them present only once. CDR3 size: 18 residues. Germline V gene lookup returns CDR1 MNHNS and CDR2 SASEGT. Trimming took 0 bases from V and 0 from J, leaving 15 bases between them. The source material was PBMCs, sampled after 12 months of ibrutinib treatment. The sequence came from a human donor with chronic lymphocytic leukemia. The V and J genes are TRBV6-1 and TRBJ1-3; TRBD1 is a possible D gene (6 bases). Written as DNA, the CDR3 is TGTGCCAGCAGTGAAGCGCTGGGGGACATCATCTCTGGAAACACCATATATTTT. Its protein product is CASSEALGDIISGNTIYF.